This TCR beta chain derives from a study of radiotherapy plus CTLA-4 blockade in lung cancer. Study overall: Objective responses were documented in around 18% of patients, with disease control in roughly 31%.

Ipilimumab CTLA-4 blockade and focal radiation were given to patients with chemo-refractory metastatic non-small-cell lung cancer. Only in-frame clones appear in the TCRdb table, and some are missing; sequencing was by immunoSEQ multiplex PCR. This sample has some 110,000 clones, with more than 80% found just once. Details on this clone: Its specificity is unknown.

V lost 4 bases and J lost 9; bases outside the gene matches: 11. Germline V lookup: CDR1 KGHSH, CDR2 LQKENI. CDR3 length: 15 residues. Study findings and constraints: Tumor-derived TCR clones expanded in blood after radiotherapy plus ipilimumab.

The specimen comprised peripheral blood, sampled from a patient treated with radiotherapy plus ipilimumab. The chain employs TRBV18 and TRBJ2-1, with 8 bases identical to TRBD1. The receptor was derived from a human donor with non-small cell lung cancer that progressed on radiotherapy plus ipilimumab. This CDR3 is CASSRGTGLGSEQFF. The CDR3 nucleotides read TGTGCCAGCTCACGAGGGACAGGCCTGGGTAGTGAGCAGTTCTTC.